This T cell receptor beta chain was identified in a study of a mutant IDH1 vaccine in newly diagnosed glioma. The sample's time point: week 5, during vaccination. With topical imiquimod, each dose of the vaccine consisted of 300 ug of mutant IDH1 20-mer peptide. On this clone: Its specificity is unknown.

Measured with immunoSEQ multiplex PCR; TCRdb has only the in-frame clones, and not every one. This table holds fewer than 70,000 clones, 85% to 90% found once. The ends were cut back, 1 base at V and 0 bases at J, with 16 bases in the middle. The V gene's germline CDR1 is MRHNA and CDR2 SNTAGT. The CDR3 length is 19 residues. This chain joins TRBV6-4 and TRBJ1-6, with a possible D match to TRBD1 (5 bases). The receptor was isolated from a woman in her 40s with glioma. The source material was PBMCs, sampled from a glioma patient whose treatment included an IDH1 peptide vaccine. Written as DNA, the CDR3 is TGTGCCAGCAGTGACTACCGGACATACAGTGACTCCTATAATTCACCCCTCCACTTT. Translating gives CASSDYRTYSDSYNSPLHF.